The clone carrying this T cell receptor (beta chain) occurred a few times. No antigen is known for it. One end of the junction varies from germline; a read error may be responsible. These data are taken from a study of tumor-infiltrating lymphocytes in primary liver carcinoma. Regarding the study as a whole: Tumor-adjacent and tumor-blood pairs displayed less overlap than did pairs of tumor regions.

The investigators made TCR beta cDNA from about 500 ng total RNA, using a constant-region primer. Slightly modified ARM-PCR with three nested multiplex PCR rounds yielded TCR beta libraries. TRBV1-TRBV30 forward primers paired with a C-beta reverse primer were used in the first two PCR rounds, which ran approximately 10 cycles each. TCRdb analysed the multiplex PCR reads with MiXCR anew, one entry per CDR3 protein. The data show 45,000 or so distinct CDR3 sequences, 73% seen once. RNA and DNA were co-extracted from approximately 20-30 mg of unsorted bulk tissue. Infection with HBV was chronic in patients; they were treatment-naive. The germline CDR1 and CDR2 sequences are SQVTM and ANQGSEA. The CDR3 covers 15 residues.

Sequencing used liver tumor tissue from sampling region 2. Subset given: tumor region T2, inferior pole. The chain recombines TRBV29-1 with TRBJ2-5; 9 positions match TRBD1. The source of this sequence is a middle-aged man with primary liver carcinoma and hepatitis B virus infection. Here the CDR3 DNA reads TGCAGCGTTGAAGCGGACAGGGGCCGAACAGAGACCCAATACTTC. Translated, it gives CSVEADRGRTETQYF.